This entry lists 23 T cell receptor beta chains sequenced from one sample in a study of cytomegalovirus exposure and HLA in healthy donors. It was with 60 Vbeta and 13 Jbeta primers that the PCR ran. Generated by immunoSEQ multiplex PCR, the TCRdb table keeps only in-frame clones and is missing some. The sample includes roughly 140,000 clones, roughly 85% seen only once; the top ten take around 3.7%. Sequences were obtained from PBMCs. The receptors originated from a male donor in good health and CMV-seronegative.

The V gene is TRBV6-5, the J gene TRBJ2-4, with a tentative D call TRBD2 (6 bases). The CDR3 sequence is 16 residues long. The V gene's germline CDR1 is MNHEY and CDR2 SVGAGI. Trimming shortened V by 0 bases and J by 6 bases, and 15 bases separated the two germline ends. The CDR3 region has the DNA TGTGCCAGCAGTTACTCTAGCCCGGGACTGATAAACATTCAGTACTTC. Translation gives CASSYSSPGLINIQYF.

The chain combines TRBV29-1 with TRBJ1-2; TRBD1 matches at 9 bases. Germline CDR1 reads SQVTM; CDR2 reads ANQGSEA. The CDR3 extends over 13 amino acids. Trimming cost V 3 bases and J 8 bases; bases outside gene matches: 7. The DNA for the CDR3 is TGCAGCGTTGAGGGGCGGGACAGGGTAGGCTACACCTTC. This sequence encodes CSVEGRDRVGYTF.

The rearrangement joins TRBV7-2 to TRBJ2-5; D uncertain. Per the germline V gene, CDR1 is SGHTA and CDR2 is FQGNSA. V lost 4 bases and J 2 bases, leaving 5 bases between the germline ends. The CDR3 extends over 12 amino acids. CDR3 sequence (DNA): TGTGCCAGCAGCTCGGTTCAAGAGACCCAGTACTTC. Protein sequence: CASSSVQETQYF. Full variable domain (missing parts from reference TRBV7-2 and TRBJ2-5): GAGVSQSPSNKVTEKGKDVELRCDPISGHTALYWYRQSLGQGLEFLIYFQGNSAPDKSGLPSDRFSAERTGGSVSTLTIQRTQQEDSAVYLCASSSVQETQYFGPGTRLLVL.

DNA of the CDR3: TGTGCCAGCAGCTTATCGGCTAGCGGGGAGCCGGGGATTGGCAATGAGCAGTTCTTC. Translation gives CASSLSASGEPGIGNEQFF. The chain is built from TRBV5-6 and TRBJ2-1; 9 nucleotides agree with TRBD2. CDR3 length: 19 residues. Trimming cost V 2 bases and J 6 bases; bases outside gene matches: 18. Germline CDR1 and CDR2: SGHDT and YYEEEE.

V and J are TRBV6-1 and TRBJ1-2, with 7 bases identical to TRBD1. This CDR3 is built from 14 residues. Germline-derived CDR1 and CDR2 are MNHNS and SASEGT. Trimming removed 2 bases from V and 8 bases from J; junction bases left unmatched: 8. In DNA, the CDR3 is TGTGCCAGCAGTGAACAGGGGGTTGGGTTGGGCTACACCTTC. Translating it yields CASSEQGVGLGYTF.

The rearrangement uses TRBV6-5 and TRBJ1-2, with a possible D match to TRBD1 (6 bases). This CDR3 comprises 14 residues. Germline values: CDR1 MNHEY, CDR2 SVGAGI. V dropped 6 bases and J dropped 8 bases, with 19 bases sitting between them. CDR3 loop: CASSLGVGTTGYTF. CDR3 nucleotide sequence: TGTGCCAGCAGCCTAGGCGTCGGGACAACGGGCTACACCTTC.

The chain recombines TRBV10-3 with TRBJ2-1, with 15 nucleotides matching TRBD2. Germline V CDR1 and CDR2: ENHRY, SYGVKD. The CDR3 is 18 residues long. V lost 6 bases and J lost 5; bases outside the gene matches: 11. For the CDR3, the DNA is TGTGCCATCAGCACCGGACTAGCGGGAGGGCCGTCAGACAATGAGCAGTTCTTC. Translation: CAISTGLAGGPSDNEQFF.

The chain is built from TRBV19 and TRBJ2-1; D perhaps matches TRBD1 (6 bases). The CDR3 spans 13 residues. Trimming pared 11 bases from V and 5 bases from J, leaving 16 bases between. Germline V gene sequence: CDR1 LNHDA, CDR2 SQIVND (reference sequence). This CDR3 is CAARGGENNEQFF. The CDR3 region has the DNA TGTGCCGCCAGGGGTGGGGAGAACAATGAGCAGTTCTTC.

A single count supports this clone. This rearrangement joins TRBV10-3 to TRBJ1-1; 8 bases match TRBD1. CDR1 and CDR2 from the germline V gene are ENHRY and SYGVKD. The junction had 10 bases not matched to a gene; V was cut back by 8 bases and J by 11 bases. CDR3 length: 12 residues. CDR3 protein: CAIGVQGDLAFF. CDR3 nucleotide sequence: TGTGCCATCGGTGTACAGGGGGATCTGGCTTTCTTT.

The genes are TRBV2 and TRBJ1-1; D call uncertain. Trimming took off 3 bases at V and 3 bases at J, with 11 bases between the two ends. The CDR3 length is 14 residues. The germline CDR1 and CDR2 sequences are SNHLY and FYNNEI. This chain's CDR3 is CASSDGWAYTEAFF. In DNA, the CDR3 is TGTGCCAGCAGTGATGGGTGGGCTTACACTGAAGCTTTCTTT.

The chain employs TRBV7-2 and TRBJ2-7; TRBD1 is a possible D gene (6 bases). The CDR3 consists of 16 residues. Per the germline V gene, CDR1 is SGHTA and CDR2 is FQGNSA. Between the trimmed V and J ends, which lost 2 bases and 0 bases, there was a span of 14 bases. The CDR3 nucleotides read TGTGCCAGCAGCTTACTTGGGGGCCCCAGCTCCTACGAGCAGTACTTC. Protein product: CASSLLGGPSSYEQYF.

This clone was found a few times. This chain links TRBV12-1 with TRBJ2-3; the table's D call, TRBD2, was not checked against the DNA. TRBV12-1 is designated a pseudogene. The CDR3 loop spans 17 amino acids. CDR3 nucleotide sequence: TGTGCCAGCAGCTACCCACCGGGGGGGCGGGGGGCAGATACGCAGTATTTT. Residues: CASSYPPGGRGADTQYF.

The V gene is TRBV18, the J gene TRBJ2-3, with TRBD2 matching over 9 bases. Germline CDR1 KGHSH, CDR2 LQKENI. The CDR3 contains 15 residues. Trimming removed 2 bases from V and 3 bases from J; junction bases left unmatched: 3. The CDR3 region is CASSPNLAGTDTQYF. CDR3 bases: TGTGCCAGCTCACCAAACCTAGCGGGAACAGATACGCAGTATTTT.

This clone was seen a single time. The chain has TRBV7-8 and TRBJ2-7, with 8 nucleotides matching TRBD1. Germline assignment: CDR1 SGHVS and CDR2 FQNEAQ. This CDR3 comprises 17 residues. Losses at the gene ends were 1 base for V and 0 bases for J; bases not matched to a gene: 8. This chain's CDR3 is CASSLGLYDRGSYEQYF. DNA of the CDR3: TGTGCCAGCAGCTTAGGTCTGTACGACAGGGGCTCCTACGAGCAGTACTTC.

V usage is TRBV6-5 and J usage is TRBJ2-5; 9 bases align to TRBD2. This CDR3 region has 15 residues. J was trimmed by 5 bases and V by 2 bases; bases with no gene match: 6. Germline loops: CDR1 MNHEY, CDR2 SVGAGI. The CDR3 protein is CASSYVAGGRETQYF. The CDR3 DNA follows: TGTGCCAGCAGTTACGTGGCGGGGGGGCGGGAGACCCAGTACTTC.

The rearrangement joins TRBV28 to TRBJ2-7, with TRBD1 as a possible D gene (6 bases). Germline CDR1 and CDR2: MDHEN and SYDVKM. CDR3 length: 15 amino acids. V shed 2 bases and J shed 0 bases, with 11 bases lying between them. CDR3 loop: CASSLGDRNSYEQYF. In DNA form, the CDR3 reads TGTGCCAGCAGTTTAGGAGACAGGAACTCCTACGAGCAGTACTTC.

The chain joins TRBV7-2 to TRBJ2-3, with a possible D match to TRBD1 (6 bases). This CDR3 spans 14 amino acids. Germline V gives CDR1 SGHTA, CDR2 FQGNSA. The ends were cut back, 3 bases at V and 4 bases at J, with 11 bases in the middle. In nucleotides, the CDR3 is TGTGCCAGCAGCTTTACAGGGATGGCAGATACGCAGTATTTT. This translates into CASSFTGMADTQYF.

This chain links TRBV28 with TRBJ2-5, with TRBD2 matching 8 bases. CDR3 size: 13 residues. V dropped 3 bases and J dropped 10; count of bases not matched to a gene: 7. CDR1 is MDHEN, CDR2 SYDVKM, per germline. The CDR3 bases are TGTGCCAGCAGTTTCGGGCGGGAGGAGGGCCAGTACTTC. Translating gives CASSFGREEGQYF.

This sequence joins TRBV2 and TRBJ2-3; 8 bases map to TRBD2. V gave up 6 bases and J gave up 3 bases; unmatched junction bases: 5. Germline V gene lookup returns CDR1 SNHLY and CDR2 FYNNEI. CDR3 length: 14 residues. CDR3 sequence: CASRDGRGTDTQYF. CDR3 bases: TGTGCCAGCAGGGACGGGAGGGGAACAGATACGCAGTATTTT.

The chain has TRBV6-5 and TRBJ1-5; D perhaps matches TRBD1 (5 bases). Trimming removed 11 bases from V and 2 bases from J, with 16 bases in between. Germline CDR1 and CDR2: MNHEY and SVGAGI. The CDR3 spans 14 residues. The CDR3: CASSRARGNQPQHF. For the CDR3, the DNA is TGTGCCTCTTCTCGGGCCAGGGGCAATCAGCCCCAGCATTTT.

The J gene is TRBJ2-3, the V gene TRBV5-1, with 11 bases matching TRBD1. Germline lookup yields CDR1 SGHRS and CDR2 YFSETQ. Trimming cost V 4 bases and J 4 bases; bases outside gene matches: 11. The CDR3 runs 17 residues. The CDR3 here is CASSLLSPGQGADTQYF. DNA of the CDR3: TGCGCCAGCAGCCTGCTTAGTCCGGGACAGGGGGCAGATACGCAGTATTTT.

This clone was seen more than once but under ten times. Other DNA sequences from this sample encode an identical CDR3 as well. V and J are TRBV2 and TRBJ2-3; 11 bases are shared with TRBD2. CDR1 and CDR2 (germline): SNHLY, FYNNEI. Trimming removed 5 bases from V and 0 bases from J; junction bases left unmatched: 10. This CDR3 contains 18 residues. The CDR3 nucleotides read TGTGCCAGCAGTTTGGGGCTAGCGGGGGGACTTAGCACAGATACGCAGTATTTT. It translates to CASSLGLAGGLSTDTQYF.

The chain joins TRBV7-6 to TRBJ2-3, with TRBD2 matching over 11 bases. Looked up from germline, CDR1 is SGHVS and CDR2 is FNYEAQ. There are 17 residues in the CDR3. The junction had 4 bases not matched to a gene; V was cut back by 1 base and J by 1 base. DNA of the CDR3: TGTGCCAGCAGCTTAGACCCGACTAGCGGGGGCACAGATACGCAGTATTTT. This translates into CASSLDPTSGGTDTQYF.